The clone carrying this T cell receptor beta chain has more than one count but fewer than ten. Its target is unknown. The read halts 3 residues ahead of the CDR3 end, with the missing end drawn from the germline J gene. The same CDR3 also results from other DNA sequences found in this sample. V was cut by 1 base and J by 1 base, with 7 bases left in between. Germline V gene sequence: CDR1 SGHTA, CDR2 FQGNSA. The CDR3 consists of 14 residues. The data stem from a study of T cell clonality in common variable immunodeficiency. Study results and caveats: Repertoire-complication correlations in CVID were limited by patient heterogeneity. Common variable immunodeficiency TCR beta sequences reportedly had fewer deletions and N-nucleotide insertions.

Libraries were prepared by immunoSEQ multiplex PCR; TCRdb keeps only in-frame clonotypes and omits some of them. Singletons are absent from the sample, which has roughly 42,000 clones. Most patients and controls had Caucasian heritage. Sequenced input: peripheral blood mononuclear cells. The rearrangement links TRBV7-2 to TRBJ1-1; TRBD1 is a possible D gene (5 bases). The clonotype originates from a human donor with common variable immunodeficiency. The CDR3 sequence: CASSLVGGNTEAFF. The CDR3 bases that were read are TGTGCCAGCAGCTTAGTCGGGGGGAACACTGAA.